This TCR beta chain was found in a study of blood T cell repertoires in COVID-19. The length of the CDR3 is 13 residues. V lost 5 bases to trimming and J lost 0 bases, with 7 bases between them. The germline gives CDR1 LNHDA, CDR2 SQIVND (reference sequence). Generated by immunoSEQ multiplex PCR, the TCRdb table keeps only in-frame clones and is missing some. In the table there are about 240,000 clones, around 82% of which are singletons. As for this clone: This same CDR3 is encoded by further DNA sequences in the sample.

The sequence came from a woman aged 40 to 50 who had been exposed to COVID-19. Sequenced input: PBMCs or T cells enriched from blood (not recorded which). The rearrangement joins TRBV19 to TRBJ1-1; no firm D call. This CDR3 reads CASSPGLNTEAFF. In DNA form, the CDR3 reads TGTGCCAGTAGTCCAGGTTTGAACACTGAAGCTTTCTTT.